This TCR beta chain was recovered during a study of cytomegalovirus exposure and HLA in healthy donors. General study results and limits: The study found most TCR sequences rare, yet found some public TCRs in many donors. Most TCR beta V segments were productive about 87% or about 30% of the time in an earlier analysis.

The PCR had 60 Vbeta and 13 Jbeta primers. Profiled with immunoSEQ multiplex PCR; TCRdb holds only in-frame clones, not every one. The sample has about 130,000 clones; around 82% are singletons. The CDR3 length is 16 residues. The germline CDR1 and CDR2 sequences are SGHAT and FQNNGV. J gave up 6 bases and V 1 base, and 7 bases lay outside the gene matches. Remarks on this clone: Its matching antigen is unknown.

This TCR came from a man aged 50-59 years in good health and CMV-seronegative. The genes are TRBV11-2 and TRBJ2-3; the match to TRBD2 covers 10 bases. The sample taken for sequencing was PBMCs. The chain's CDR3 is CASSLGPSGSADTQYF. The CDR3 DNA sequence: TGTGCCAGCAGCTTAGGCCCTAGCGGGAGTGCCGATACGCAGTATTTT.